This T cell receptor beta chain is drawn from a study of blood T cell repertoires in COVID-19 (TCRdb year 2020). The study in broad terms: Samples covering the acute and convalescent phases of COVID-19 were provided by collaborators in the United States, Italy and Spain. The prospective study material was composed of cDNA or gDNA derived from T cells, B-cell-depleted T cells, or PBMCs. The dataset comprised deeply sampled blood TCRbeta repertoires from subjects exposed to, actively infected with, or recovered from COVID-19. The repertoires were released in a freely available public database intended as a resource for research on the immune response to SARS-CoV-2. Samples were obtained from the ongoing ImmuneRACE study (first 160 participants) and from 1,000 to 1,500 subjects provided by 6 global collaborators. The sample metadata nearly always contained a de-identified subject ID, COVID-19 status, age in years and sex. HLA class I and class II types, where available, came from metadata supplied by the sample provider rather than from assay-based typing.

For this clone: Its antigen has not been determined. No much larger clonotype is one base removed from it; base qualities were not supplied.

TCRbeta CDR3 regions were amplified from genomic DNA using the immunoSEQ Assay, a bias-controlled multiplex PCR. The authors processed their data as follows. Nucleated cell counts per sample were estimated from amplification of reference gene primers within the assay. Sequence reads were collapsed and filtered to measure the absolute abundance of every unique TCRbeta CDR3 rearrangement. For each sample, productive Simpson clonality was calculated by taking the square root of Simpson's diversity index across productive rearrangements. The clones in this table, taken by TCRdb from immuneACCESS, are in-frame only. Not every clone is retained; where verified, under half of the shortfall comes from an unresolved V gene, and the cause of the rest is unknown. V, J and clone size reflect that table, while D and trimming were determined from the DNA. Here the sample has 350,000 to 450,000 clones; approximately 93% occur a single time. Roughly 0.86% of the sample goes to the ten largest clones.

In the prospective study, participants were 18 to 89 years old, resided in 25 or so geographic areas of the United States, and were enrolled through a virtual design. Cohort assignment in the prospective study relied on participant-reported clinical history from a screening survey and a study questionnaire. Exposed participants had been in contact with someone with a PCR-confirmed or clinician-diagnosed COVID-19 case within 2 weeks of study entry. Mobile phlebotomists in the prospective study collected whole blood, serum and a nasopharyngeal or oropharyngeal swab from every participant. Over a roughly 2-month period, participants in the prospective study had the option of providing additional blood draws and questionnaires. Blood samples from the prospective study were shipped frozen or at room temperature prior to DNA extraction. Paper-wide results and their limitations: How much clinical and demographic metadata was included differed by source and by participant, and the metadata was provided uncurated.

V ends up 5 bases short and J 4 bases short, with an unmatched junction base count of 8. Its CDR3 holds 15 amino acids, cysteine through phenylalanine. CDR3 DNA is the only sequence kept; it has 45 bases, read in frame from the first base. CDR1 and CDR2, per the germline V gene, are SGHAT and FQNNGV. This receptor was taken from a woman aged 35 to 49 who had been exposed to COVID-19. The chain was built from TRBV11-2 and TRBJ2-3; 8 bases in between match TRBD1. Sequenced: PBMCs or T cells enriched from blood (not recorded which). The CDR3 protein: CASSPRQGNSDTQYF. The nucleotide sequence is TGTGCCAGCAGCCCTAGACAGGGGAACTCAGATACGCAGTATTTT.